A single sample is the source of the 5 T cell receptor beta chains below, sequenced in a study of post-analysis software for immune sequencing data. Their antigens are not known. Prepared libraries of TCR beta cDNA carried unique molecular identifiers. One entry per CDR3 protein, called by TCRdb with MiXCR from the PCR reads. The sample consists of 600,000 to 700,000 distinct CDR3 sequences, 55% to 60% of them appearing once. Findings and caveats of the study: TRBV5-6, TRBV5-1 and TRBV20-1 belonged to a set of about 5 TRBV segments that were more frequent in patients than controls.

The source material was blood. The receptor set was obtained from a girl aged 2-9 years with multiple sclerosis.

The chain couples TRBV20-1 to TRBJ2-5, with D uncertain. Germline loops: CDR1 DFQATT, CDR2 SNEGSKA (reference sequence). V gave up 4 bases and J gave up 5 bases, with 5 bases separating them. The length of the CDR3 is 10 residues. The CDR3 DNA reads as TGCAGTGCTAATATCGAGACCCAGTACTTC. Amino acid sequence: CSANIETQYF.

V usage is TRBV6-6 and J usage is TRBJ2-1; D unresolved. Germline CDR1 MNHNY, CDR2 SVGAGI (reference sequence). Trimming removed 4 bases from V and 5 bases from J, with 9 bases in between. The CDR3 loop spans 13 amino acids. The CDR3 DNA reads TGTGCCAGCAGTTTGGACGCCGACAATGAGCAGTTCTTC. This gives the protein CASSLDADNEQFF.

The CDR3: CASSQEGPGQGIDEQYF. CDR3 bases: TGTGCCAGCAGCCAAGAAGGGCCGGGACAGGGTATAGACGAGCAGTACTTC. The chain combines TRBV4-2 with TRBJ2-7; 9 nucleotides match TRBD1. This CDR3 is 17 amino acids long. Germline V gene data show CDR1 as LGHNA and CDR2 as YNFKEQ. V trimming: 0 bases; J trimming: 5 bases; junction bases outside the gene matches: 11.

This clonotype was seen only a few times. This rearrangement joins TRBV15 to TRBJ2-3; D could derive from TRBD1 or TRBD2 (6 bases each). Trimming shortened V by 0 bases and J by 4 bases, and 14 bases separated the two germline ends. Looked up from germline, CDR1 is LNHNV and CDR2 is YYDKDF (reference sequence). The CDR3 sequence is 16 residues long. The CDR3, as DNA: TGTGCCACCAGCAGAGATGCGGGACACCCCCCAGATACGCAGTATTTT. As protein: CATSRDAGHPPDTQYF.

In its sample, this clonotype was seen once. The chain employs TRBV7-9 and TRBJ2-1; D unclear. V lost 1 base and J lost 11, with 6 bases in between. Germline CDR1 and CDR2: SEHNR and FQNEAQ (reference sequence). The CDR3 contains 11 residues. CDR3 loop: CASSLGSQQFF. The CDR3, as DNA: TGTGCCAGCAGCTTAGGGAGCCAGCAGTTCTTC.